A single TCR beta chain is shown here with its context. Seattle-derived patients entered the study during active infection and were followed longitudinally. Clones were read by immunoSEQ multiplex PCR, and TCRdb kept only the in-frame ones, dropping some. This table holds roughly 300,000 clones, 75% to 95% found once. The data derive from a study of blood T cell repertoires in COVID-19. Across the whole study: Whether acute or convalescent, the COVID-19 samples came from the United States, Italy and Spain.

In germline, CDR1 is LGHNA, CDR2 YSLEER. V dropped 0 bases and J dropped 7 bases, with 13 bases sitting between them. This CDR3 contains 15 residues. This receptor was identified in a woman in her twenties or thirties with COVID-19, enrolled during active disease. Sequencing used peripheral blood. The chain has TRBV4-3 and TRBJ1-5; D remains unclear. CDR3 coding DNA: TGCGCCAGCAGCCAAGATTCGGGCAGAGGGCAGCCCCAGCATTTT. It is translated as CASSQDSGRGQPQHF.